These T cell receptor beta chains were read from a single sample in a study of blood T cell repertoires in COVID-19. Assay used: immunoSEQ multiplex PCR; TCRdb lists only in-frame clones, some missing. This table holds 50,000 to 75,000 clones, around 77% found once. Specimen: peripheral blood. These receptors all stem from a man of 80 years or more with active or convalescent COVID-19. Each CDR3 is given with its conserved first and last residue. A D gene is named only where the DNA matches it firmly. The listing skips clone size in some rows; elsewhere it reads once, few, many or a size class.

>.|.|TRBJ2-2|TRBV18
TGTGCCAGCTCACCTAGAGGACAAGTCACCGGGGAGCTGTTTTTT
CASSPRGQVTGELFF
>.|.|TRBJ2-4|TRBV18
TGTGCCAGCTCACCCCCGGGTCCTGGGGCCAAAAACATTCAGTACTTC
CASSPPGPGAKNIQYF
>TRBD1|.|TRBJ1-6|TRBV2
TGTGCCAGCAGACCTAGACAGGGCTATAATTCACCCCTCCACTTT
CASRPRQGYNSPLHF
>.|.|TRBJ2-3|TRBV4-2
TGTGCCAGCAGCGGGACGGGAGCCCTTCCAGATACGCAGTATTTT
CASSGTGALPDTQYF
>.|.|TRBJ2-7|TRBV19
TGTGCCAGTAGTCACCACTTCAATGATAACGAGCAGTACTTC
CASSHHFNDNEQYF
>.|.|TRBJ2-5|TRBV6-1
TGTGCCAGCACCCAAATGGAGGGAAAAGAGACCCAGTACTTC
CASTQMEGKETQYF
>TRBD2|.|TRBJ2-5|TRBV6-2/TRBV6-3
TGTGCCAGCAGCCCTAGCGGGAGGCAAGAGACCCAGTACTTC
CASSPSGRQETQYF
>TRBD2|.|TRBJ2-7|TRBV6-5
TGTGCCAGCAGAAGACTAGCGGGACCCTACGAGCAGTACTTC
CASRRLAGPYEQYF
>.|once|TRBJ1-5|TRBV12-3/TRBV12-4
TGTGCCAGCAGTTTAGAAGCCGATCAGCCCCAGCATTTT
CASSLEADQPQHF
>.|.|TRBJ2-4|TRBV9
TGTGCCAGCAGCGTAGATGACTTTCCCAAAAACATTCAGTACTTC
CASSVDDFPKNIQYF
>TRBD1|.|TRBJ2-1|TRBV6-4
TGTGCCAGCAGCCGGGACAGGGGGTGGAATGAGCAGTTCTTC
CASSRDRGWNEQFF
>TRBD2|.|TRBJ2-1|TRBV24-1
TGTGCCACCAGTGATGTAGCAGGGAGGCCTAGCGGGGGCTCATACAATGAGCAGTTCTTC
CATSDVAGRPSGGSYNEQFF
>.|.|TRBJ1-5|TRBV10-3
TGTGCCATCACCGGACAGATTAATCAGCCCCAGCATTTT
CAITGQINQPQHF
>TRBD2|.|TRBJ2-1|TRBV9
TGTGCCAGCAGCGACCCCCGGGGGGACGGCTCCTACAATGAGCAGTTCTTC
CASSDPRGDGSYNEQFF
>.|once|TRBJ2-7|TRBV6-5
TGTGCCAGCAGCCGCACGGATGGCGGGCAGTACTTC
CASSRTDGGQYF
>TRBD2|.|TRBJ2-3|TRBV28
TGTGCCAGCAGTTTATGGGGTGGGACTAGCGGTTCCGATACGCAGTATTTT
CASSLWGGTSGSDTQYF
>.|.|TRBJ2-2|TRBV2
TGTGCCAGCAGTGTTCTCAGGGTGGTCGGGGAGCTGTTTTTT
CASSVLRVVGELFF
>.|.|TRBJ2-1|TRBV14
TGTGCCAGCAGCCAAGATACCTTTACAGCCTACAATGAGCAGTTCTTC
CASSQDTFTAYNEQFF
>TRBD2|few|TRBJ2-3|TRBV9
TGTGCCAGCAGCGTAGGGTTAGCGGGCACTAGCACAGATACGCAGTATTTT
CASSVGLAGTSTDTQYF
>TRBD1|.|TRBJ1-1|TRBV14
TGTGCCAGCAGCACCCGACAGGGGGTCGGAGCTTTCTTT
CASSTRQGVGAFF
>.|.|TRBJ2-5|TRBV5-1
TGCGCCAGCGCATACAGGGCTCCGTACCAAGAGACCCAGTACTTC
CASAYRAPYQETQYF
>.|.|TRBJ2-1|TRBV27
TGTGCCAGCAGGGACCAAAGGACTAATTACAATGAGCAGTTCTTC
CASRDQRTNYNEQFF
>TRBD1|.|TRBJ1-2|TRBV30
TGTGCCTGGAGTGTACAGGGGGATAACTATGGCTACACCTTC
CAWSVQGDNYGYTF
>TRBD1|.|TRBJ1-1|TRBV27
TGTGCCAGCAGGAGGGACAGGGGTATGAAGACTGAAGCTTTCTTT
CASRRDRGMKTEAFF
>TRBD2|.|TRBJ2-3|TRBV13
TGTGCCAGCAGCCTACATAGCGGGAGTGGTACAGATACGCAGTATTTT
CASSLHSGSGTDTQYF
>.|.|TRBJ2-3|TRBV4-2
TGTGCCAGCAGCCAAGTCGGGGGCACAGATACGCAGTATTTT
CASSQVGGTDTQYF
>TRBD1|once|TRBJ1-2|TRBV29-1
TGCAGCGTTGGACAGGGGGGGACCTATGGCTACACCTTC
CSVGQGGTYGYTF
>.|few|TRBJ2-3|TRBV24-1
TGTGCCACCAGTGATGTGAGGGAAGCAGATACGCAGTATTTT
CATSDVREADTQYF
>.|.|TRBJ1-2|TRBV6-5
TGTGCCAGCAGTCCATCAGACTTACGTGGCTACACCTTC
CASSPSDLRGYTF
>.|once|TRBJ2-1|TRBV14
TGTGCCAGCAGCGCAAGACCAGGGTTGGACAATGAGCAGTTCTTC
CASSARPGLDNEQFF
>TRBD2|.|TRBJ2-5|TRBV3-1/TRBV3-2
TGTGCCAGCAGCCAAGTCGGGCTGCTAGCGGTGCGTTTGGTGGCCCAGTACTTC
CASSQVGLLAVRLVAQYF
>TRBD1|.|TRBJ1-5|TRBV5-1
TGCGCCAGCAGCGTGGGGGGGACAGAGAATCAGCCCCAGCATTTT
CASSVGGTENQPQHF
>.|few|TRBJ2-1|TRBV7-6
TGTGCCAGCAGCTTAGAAACCGGGAGCTACAATGAGCAGTTCTTC
CASSLETGSYNEQFF
>.|few|TRBJ1-4|TRBV4-1
TGCGCCAGCAGCCAAGGCCGGGATCCTAATGAAAAACTGTTTTTT
CASSQGRDPNEKLFF
>.|.|TRBJ2-7|TRBV18
TGTGCCAGCTCACCTAATGCCGCTGGCGGATCCTACGAGCAGTACTTC
CASSPNAAGGSYEQYF
>.|.|TRBJ2-5|TRBV27
TGTGCCAGCAGTTTTGGCCCGGGGGAGCGAGAGACCCAGTACTTC
CASSFGPGERETQYF
>TRBD2|.|TRBJ2-7|TRBV10-3
TGTGCCATATCGCGGGAGCGTTCCTACGAGCAGTACTTC
CAISRERSYEQYF
>TRBD1|.|TRBJ1-4|TRBV28
TGTGCCAGCAGTCGCCCGGGACAGGGTAATGAAAAACTGTTTTTT
CASSRPGQGNEKLFF
>TRBD1|.|TRBJ2-3|TRBV7-3
TGTGCCAGCAGCTTAACGACAGGGGGCGCAGATACGCAGTATTTT
CASSLTTGGADTQYF
>TRBD1|few|TRBJ1-4|TRBV2
TGTGCCAGCGAGGGACAGGGGGAGATCGAAAAACTGTTTTTT
CASEGQGEIEKLFF
>TRBD1|.|TRBJ1-2|TRBV10-3
TGTGCCATCAGTGATGGGACAGGGGTTGGCGGCTACACCTTC
CAISDGTGVGGYTF
>TRBD2|.|TRBJ2-7|TRBV6-2/TRBV6-3
TGTGCCAGCAGTTACAACCCGGGGGGACCCCCCTACGAGCAGTACTTC
CASSYNPGGPPYEQYF
>TRBD2|.|TRBJ2-3|TRBV3-1/TRBV3-2
TGTGCCAGCAGCAGACCTAGCGGGGGGGCCCAAGTAGATACGCAGTATTTT
CASSRPSGGAQVDTQYF
>TRBD1|once|TRBJ2-3|TRBV7-2
TGTGCCAGCAGCGTCTACGGACAGGGGTCGACAGATACGCAGTATTTT
CASSVYGQGSTDTQYF
>.|.|TRBJ1-1|TRBV29-1
TGCAGCACACAGGCTCAGAACACTGAAGCTTTCTTT
CSTQAQNTEAFF
>.|.|TRBJ2-1|TRBV10-1
TGCGCCAGCAGATTAAGCCCGAGCTCCTACAATGAGCAGTTCTTC
CASRLSPSSYNEQFF
>.|.|TRBJ1-5|TRBV4-1
TGCGCCAGCAGCCAAGGGTCGGGGGTCAGCAATCAGCCCCAGCATTTT
CASSQGSGVSNQPQHF
>.|few|TRBJ2-7|TRBV6-5
TGTGCCAGCAGTTACTCGCCAGGGGAGGGGGAGCAGTACTTC
CASSYSPGEGEQYF
>TRBD1|.|TRBJ1-4|TRBV3-1/TRBV3-2
TGTGCCAGCAGCAAGGGACAGGGTTACGAAAAACTGTTTTTT
CASSKGQGYEKLFF